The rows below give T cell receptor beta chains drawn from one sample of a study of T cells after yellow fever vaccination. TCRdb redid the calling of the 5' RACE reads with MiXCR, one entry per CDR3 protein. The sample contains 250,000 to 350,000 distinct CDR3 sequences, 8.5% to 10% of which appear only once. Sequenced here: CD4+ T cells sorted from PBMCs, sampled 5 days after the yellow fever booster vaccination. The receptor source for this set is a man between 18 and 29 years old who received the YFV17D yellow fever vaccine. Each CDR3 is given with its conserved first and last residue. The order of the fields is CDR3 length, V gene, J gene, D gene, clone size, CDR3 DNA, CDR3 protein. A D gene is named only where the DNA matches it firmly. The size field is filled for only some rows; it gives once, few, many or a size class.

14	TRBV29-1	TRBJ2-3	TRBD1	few	TGCAGCGTCCCGGGACAGGGAAGCACAGATACGCAGTATTTT	CSVPGQGSTDTQYF
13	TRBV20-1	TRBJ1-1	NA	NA	TGCAGTGCTAGGAACGGTATGAACACTGAAGCTTTCTTT	CSARNGMNTEAFF
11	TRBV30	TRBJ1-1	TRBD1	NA	TGTGCCTGGGGACAGGGGATGAGTGCTTTCTTT	CAWGQGMSAFF
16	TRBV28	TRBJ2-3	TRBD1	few	TGTGCCAGCAGACCATCCGGGACAGGGGGGACAGATACGCAGTATTTT	CASRPSGTGGTDTQYF
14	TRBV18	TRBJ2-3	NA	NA	TGTGCCAGCTCACCCCCTCGCCTCGTGGATACGCAGTATTTT	CASSPPRLVDTQYF
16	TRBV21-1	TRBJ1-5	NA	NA	TGTGCCAGCATCGGACAGGGGAGTGGGGGCAATCAGCCCCAGCATTTT	CASIGQGSGGNQPQHF
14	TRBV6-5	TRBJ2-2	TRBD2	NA	TGTGCCAGCTCTGGCGGGGGGGCCACCGGGGAGCTGTTTTTT	CASSGGGATGELFF
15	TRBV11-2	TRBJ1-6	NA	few	TGTGCCAGCAGCTTAGGGCCCTTGTCGGCCTCACCCCTCCACTTT	CASSLGPLSASPLHF
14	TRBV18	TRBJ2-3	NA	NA	TGTGCCAGCTCACCACCGAGTGGAACAGATACGCAGTATTTT	CASSPPSGTDTQYF
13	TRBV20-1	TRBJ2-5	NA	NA	TGCAGTGCTAGCGTAAGGGGGCAAGAGACCCAGTACTTC	CSASVRGQETQYF
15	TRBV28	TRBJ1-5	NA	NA	TGTGCCAGCAGTTTAATTTCGCCGGACAATCAGCCCCAGCATTTT	CASSLISPDNQPQHF
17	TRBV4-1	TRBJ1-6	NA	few	TGCGCCAGCAGCCAACGTAGGCTTGTCGACAGTAATTCACCCCTCCACTTT	CASSQRRLVDSNSPLHF
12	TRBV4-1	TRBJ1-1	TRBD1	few	TGCGCCAGCAGCCAACCCGCAGGGGGGGCTTTCTTT	CASSQPAGGAFF
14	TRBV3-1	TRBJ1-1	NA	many	TGTGCCAGCAGCCAAGGACAGCCGAACACTGAAGCTTTCTTT	CASSQGQPNTEAFF
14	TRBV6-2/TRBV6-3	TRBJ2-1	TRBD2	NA	TGTGCCAGCTGCGGGAGGAGCTCCTACAATGAGCAGTTCTTC	CASCGRSSYNEQFF
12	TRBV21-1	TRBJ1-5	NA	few	TGTGCCAGCAGCACTTTATGGTGGCCCCAGCATTTT	CASSTLWWPQHF